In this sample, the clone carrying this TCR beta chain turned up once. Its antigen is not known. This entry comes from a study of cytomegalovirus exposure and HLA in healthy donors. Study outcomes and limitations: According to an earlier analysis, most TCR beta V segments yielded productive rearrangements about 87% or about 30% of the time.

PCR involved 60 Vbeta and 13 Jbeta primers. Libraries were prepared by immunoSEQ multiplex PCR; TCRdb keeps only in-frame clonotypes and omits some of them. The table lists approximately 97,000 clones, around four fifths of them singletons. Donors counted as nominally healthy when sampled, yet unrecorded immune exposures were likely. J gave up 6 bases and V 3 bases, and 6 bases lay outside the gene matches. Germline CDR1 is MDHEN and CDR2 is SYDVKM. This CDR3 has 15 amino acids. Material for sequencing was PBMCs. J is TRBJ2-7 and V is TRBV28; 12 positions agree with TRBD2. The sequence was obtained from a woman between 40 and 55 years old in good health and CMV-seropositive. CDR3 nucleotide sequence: TGTGCCAGCAGTTTCCTAGCGGGAGGGCCGGTCGAGCAGTACTTC. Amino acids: CASSFLAGGPVEQYF.